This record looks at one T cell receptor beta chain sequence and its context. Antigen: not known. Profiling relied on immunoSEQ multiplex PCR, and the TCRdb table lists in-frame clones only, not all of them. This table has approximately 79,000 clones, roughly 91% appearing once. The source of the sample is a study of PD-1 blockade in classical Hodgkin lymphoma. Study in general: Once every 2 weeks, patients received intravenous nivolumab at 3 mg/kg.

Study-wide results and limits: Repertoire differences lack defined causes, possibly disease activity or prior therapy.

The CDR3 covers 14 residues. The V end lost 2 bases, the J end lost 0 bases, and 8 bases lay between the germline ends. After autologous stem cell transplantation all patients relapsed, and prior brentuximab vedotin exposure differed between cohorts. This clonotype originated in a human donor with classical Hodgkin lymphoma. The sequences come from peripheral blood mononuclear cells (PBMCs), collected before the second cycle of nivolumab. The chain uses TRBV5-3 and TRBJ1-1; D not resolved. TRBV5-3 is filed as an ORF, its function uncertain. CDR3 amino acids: CARSLPTMNTEAFF. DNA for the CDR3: TGTGCCAGAAGCTTACCCACCATGAACACTGAAGCTTTCTTT.